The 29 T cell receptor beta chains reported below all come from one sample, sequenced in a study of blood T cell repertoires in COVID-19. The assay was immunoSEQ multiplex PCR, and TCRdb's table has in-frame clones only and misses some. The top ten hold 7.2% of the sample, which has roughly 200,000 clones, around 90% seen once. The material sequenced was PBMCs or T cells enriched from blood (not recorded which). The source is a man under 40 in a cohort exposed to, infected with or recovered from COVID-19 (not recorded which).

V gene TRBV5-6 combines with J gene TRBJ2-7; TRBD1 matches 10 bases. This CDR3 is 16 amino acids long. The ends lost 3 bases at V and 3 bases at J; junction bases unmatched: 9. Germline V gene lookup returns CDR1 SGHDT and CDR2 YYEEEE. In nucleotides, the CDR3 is TGTGCCAGCAGCTGGGCGGAGACAGGGGGCCTCTACGAGCAGTACTTC. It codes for CASSWAETGGLYEQYF. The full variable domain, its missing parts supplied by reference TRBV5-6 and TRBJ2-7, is DAGVTQSPTHLIKTRGQQVTLRCSPKSGHDTVSWYQQALGQGPQFIFQYYEEEERQRGNFPDRFSGHQFPNYSSELNVNALLLGDSALYLCASSWAETGGLYEQYFGPGTRLTVT.

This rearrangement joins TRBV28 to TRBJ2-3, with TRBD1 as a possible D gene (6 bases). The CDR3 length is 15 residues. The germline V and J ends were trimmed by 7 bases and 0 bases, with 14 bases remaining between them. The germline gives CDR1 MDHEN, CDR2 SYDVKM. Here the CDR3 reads CASKRDRTSTDTQYF. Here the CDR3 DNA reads TGTGCCAGCAAGAGAGACAGGACTAGCACAGATACGCAGTATTTT.

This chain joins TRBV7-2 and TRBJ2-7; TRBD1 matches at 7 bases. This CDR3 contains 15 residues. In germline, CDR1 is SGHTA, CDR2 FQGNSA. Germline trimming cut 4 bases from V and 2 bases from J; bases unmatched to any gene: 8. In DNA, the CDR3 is TGTGCCAGCAGCTCCACGACAGGGTGGGCCTACGAGCAGTACTTC. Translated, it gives CASSSTTGWAYEQYF.

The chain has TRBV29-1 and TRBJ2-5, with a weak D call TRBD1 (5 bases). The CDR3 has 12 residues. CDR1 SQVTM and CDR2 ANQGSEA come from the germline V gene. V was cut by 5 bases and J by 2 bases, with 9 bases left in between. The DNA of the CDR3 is TGCAGCGTTCGCAAGGGGCAAGAGACCCAGTACTTC. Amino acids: CSVRKGQETQYF.

The CDR3 DNA follows: TGTGCCATCAGTCCGGGACAGGAGCCCTACGAGCAGTACTTC. Translating gives CAISPGQEPYEQYF. The chain links TRBV10-3 to TRBJ2-7, with 8 bases fitting TRBD1. Germline values: CDR1 ENHRY, CDR2 SYGVKD. The CDR3 spans 14 residues. V gave up 5 bases and J gave up 2 bases; unmatched junction bases: 5.

CDR3 sequence: CASSITVAGGIDGYTF. The CDR3, as DNA: TGTGCCAGTAGTATTACAGTGGCAGGGGGCATTGATGGCTACACCTTC. V is TRBV19 and J is TRBJ1-2, with 8 bases lining up with TRBD1. With V trimmed by 3 bases and J by 6 bases, 12 bases remained unmatched. Germline V lookup: CDR1 LNHDA, CDR2 SQIVND (reference sequence). The CDR3 length is 16 residues.

In DNA form, the CDR3 reads TGCGCCAGCAGAAAAGGGGTGGATGCTTTCTTT. Its translation is CASRKGVDAFF. The chain joins TRBV4-1 to TRBJ1-1; D might be TRBD1 (5 bases). The V end was cut by 6 bases, the J end by 11 bases, with 13 bases between. This CDR3 is built from 11 residues. Germline V CDR1 and CDR2: MGHRA, YSYEKL.

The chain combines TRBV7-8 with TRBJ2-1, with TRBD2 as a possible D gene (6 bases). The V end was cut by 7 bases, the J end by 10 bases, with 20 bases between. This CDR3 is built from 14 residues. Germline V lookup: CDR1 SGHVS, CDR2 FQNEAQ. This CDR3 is CASTPRGLPTEQFF. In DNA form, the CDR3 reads TGTGCCAGCACCCCACGGGGACTCCCCACCGAGCAGTTCTTC.

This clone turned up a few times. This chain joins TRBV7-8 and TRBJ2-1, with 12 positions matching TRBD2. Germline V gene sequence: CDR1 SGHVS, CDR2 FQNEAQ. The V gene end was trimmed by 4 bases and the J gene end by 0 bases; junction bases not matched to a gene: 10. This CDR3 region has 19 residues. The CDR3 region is CASSSTTSGSHRSYNEQFF. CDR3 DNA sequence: TGTGCCAGCAGCTCGACGACTAGCGGGAGCCATCGCTCCTACAATGAGCAGTTCTTC.

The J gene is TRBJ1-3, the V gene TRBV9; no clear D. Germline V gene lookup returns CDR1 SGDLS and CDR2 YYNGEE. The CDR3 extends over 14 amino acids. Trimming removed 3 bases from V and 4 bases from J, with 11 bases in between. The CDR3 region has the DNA TGTGCCAGCAGCGCACATTTGCCAGGAAACACCATATATTTT. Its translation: CASSAHLPGNTIYF.

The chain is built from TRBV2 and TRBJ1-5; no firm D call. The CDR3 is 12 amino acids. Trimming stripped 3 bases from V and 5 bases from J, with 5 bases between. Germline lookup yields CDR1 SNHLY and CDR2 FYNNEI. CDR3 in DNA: TGTGCCAGCAGTGATTCTCATCAGCCCCAGCATTTT. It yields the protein CASSDSHQPQHF. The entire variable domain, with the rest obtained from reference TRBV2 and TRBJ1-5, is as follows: EPEVTQTPSHQVTQMGQEVILRCVPISNHLYFYWYRQILGQKVEFLVSFYNNEISEKSEIFDDQFSVERPDGSNFTLKIRSTKLEDSAMYFCASSDSHQPQHFGDGTRLSIL.

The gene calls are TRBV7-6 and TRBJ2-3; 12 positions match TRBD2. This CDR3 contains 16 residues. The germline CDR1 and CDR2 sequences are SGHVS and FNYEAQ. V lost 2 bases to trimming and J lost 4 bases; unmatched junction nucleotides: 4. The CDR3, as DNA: TGTGCCAGCAGCTTAACGGCTAGCGGGAGGGCAGATACGCAGTATTTT. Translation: CASSLTASGRADTQYF.

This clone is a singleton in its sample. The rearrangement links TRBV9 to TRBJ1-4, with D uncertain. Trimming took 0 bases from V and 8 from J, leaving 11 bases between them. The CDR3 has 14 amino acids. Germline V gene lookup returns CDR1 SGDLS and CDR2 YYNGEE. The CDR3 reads CASSVDGSQEKLFF. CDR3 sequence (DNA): TGTGCCAGCAGCGTAGACGGGAGTCAGGAAAAACTGTTTTTT. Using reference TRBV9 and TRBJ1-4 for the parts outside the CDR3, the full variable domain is DSGVTQTPKHLITATGQRVTLRCSPRSGDLSVYWYQQSLDQGLQFLIQYYNGEERAKGNILERFSAQQFPDLHSELNLSSLELGDSALYFCASSVDGSQEKLFFGSGTQLSVL.

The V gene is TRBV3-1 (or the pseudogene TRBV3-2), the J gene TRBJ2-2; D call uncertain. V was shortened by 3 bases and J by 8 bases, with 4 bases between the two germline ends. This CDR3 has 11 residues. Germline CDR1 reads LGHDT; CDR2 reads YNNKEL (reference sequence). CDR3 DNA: TGTGCCAGCAGCCACCTGGGGGAGCTGTTTTTT. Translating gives CASSHLGELFF.

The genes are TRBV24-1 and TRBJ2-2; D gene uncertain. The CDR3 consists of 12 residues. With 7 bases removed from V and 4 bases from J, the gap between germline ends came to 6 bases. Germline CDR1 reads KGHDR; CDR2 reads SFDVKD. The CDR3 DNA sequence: TGTGCCACCAGCCCGGGCACCGGGGAGCTGTTTTTT. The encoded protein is CATSPGTGELFF.

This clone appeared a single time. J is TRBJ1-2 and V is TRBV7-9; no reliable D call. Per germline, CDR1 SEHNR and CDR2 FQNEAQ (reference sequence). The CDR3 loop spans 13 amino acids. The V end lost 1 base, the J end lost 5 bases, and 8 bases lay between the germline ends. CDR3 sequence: CASSLERGYGYTF. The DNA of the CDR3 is TGTGCCAGCAGCTTAGAGCGCGGTTATGGCTACACCTTC.

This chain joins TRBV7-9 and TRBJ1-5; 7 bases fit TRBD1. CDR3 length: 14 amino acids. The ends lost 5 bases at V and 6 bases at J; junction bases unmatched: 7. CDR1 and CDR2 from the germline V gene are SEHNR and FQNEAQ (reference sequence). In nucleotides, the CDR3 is TGTGCCAGCAGCGTAGACAGGGTGCCTCAGCCCCAGCATTTT. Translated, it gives CASSVDRVPQPQHF.

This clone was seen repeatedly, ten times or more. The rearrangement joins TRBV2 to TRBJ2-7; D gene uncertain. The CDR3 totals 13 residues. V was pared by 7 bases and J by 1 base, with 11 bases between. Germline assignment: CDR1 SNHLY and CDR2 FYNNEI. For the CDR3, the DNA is TGTGCCAGCACGTTAGCAGATTCCTACGAGCAGTACTTC. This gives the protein CASTLADSYEQYF.

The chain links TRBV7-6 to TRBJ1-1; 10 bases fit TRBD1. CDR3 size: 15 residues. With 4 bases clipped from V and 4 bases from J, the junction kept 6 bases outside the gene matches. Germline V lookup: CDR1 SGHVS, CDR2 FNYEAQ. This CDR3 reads CASSSRDRGSTEAFF. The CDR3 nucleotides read TGTGCCAGCAGCTCTAGGGACAGGGGATCCACTGAAGCTTTCTTT.

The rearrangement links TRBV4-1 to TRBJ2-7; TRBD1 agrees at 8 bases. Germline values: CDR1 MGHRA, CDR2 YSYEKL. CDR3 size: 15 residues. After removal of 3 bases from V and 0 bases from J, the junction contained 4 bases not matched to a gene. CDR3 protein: CASSQVTGVSYEQYF. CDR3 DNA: TGCGCCAGCAGCCAGGTGACAGGGGTCTCCTACGAGCAGTACTTC.

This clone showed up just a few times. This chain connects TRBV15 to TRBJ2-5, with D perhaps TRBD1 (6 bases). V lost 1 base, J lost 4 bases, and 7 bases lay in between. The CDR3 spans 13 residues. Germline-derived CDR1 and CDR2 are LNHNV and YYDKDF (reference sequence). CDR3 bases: TGTGCCACCAGCAGAGGACAGGTAGAGACCCAGTACTTC. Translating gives CATSRGQVETQYF.

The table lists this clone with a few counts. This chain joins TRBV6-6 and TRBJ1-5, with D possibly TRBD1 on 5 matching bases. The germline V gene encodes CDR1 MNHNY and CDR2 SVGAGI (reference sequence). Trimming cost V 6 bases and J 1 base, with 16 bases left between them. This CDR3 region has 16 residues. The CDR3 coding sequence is TGTGCCAGCAGCCACGGAGCAGGGAGGAGCAATCAGCCCCAGCATTTT. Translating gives CASSHGAGRSNQPQHF.

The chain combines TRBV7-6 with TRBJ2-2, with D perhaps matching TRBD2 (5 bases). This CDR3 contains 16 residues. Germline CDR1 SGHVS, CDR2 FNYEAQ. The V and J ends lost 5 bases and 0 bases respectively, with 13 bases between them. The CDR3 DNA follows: TGTGCCAGCAGCCCGGAGGCGACAACGAACACCGGGGAGCTGTTTTTT. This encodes CASSPEATTNTGELFF. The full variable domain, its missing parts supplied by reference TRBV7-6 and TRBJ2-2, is GAGVSQSPRYKVTKRGQDVALRCDPISGHVSLYWYRQALGQGPEFLTYFNYEAQQDKSGLPNDRFSAERPEGSISTLTIQRTEQRDSAMYRCASSPEATTNTGELFFGEGSRLTVL.

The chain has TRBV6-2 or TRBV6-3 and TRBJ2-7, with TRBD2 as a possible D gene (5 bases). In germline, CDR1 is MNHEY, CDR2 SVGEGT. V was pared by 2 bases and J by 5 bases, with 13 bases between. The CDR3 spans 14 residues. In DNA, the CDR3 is TGTGCCAGCAGTTACGCAGGAGGTAGGAACGAGCAGTACTTC. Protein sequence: CASSYAGGRNEQYF.

CDR3 residues: CASSYFLGRDKTYEQYF. Here the CDR3 DNA reads TGTGCCAGCAGTTATTTTTTAGGTCGGGACAAAACCTACGAGCAGTACTTC. This rearrangement joins TRBV28 to TRBJ2-7; a weak D match, TRBD1 (6 bases). Trimming took 4 bases from V and 2 from J, leaving 21 bases between them. Germline CDR1 is MDHEN and CDR2 is SYDVKM. This CDR3 spans 17 amino acids.

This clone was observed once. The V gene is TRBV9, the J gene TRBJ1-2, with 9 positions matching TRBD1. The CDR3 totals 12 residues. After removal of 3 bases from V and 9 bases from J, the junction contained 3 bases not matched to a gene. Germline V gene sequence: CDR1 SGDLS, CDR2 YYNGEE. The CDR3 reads CASSGTGVSYTF. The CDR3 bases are TGTGCCAGCAGCGGGACAGGGGTAAGCTACACCTTC.

CDR3 DNA sequence: TGTGCCAGCAGTACTAGCGGAAACTCCTACGAGCAGTACTTC. Protein product: CASSTSGNSYEQYF. V and J are TRBV27 and TRBJ2-7; 8 bases align to TRBD2. Germline lookup yields CDR1 MNHEY and CDR2 SMNVEV (reference sequence). V was clipped by 5 bases and J by 0 bases; unmatched bases: 3. The length of the CDR3 is 14 residues.

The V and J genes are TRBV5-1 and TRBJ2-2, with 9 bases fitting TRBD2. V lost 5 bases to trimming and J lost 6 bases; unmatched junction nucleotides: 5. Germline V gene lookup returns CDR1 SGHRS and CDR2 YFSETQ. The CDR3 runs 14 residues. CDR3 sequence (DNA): TGCGCCAGCAGTTCAACTAGCGGGCCCGGGGAGCTGTTTTTT. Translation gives CASSSTSGPGELFF.

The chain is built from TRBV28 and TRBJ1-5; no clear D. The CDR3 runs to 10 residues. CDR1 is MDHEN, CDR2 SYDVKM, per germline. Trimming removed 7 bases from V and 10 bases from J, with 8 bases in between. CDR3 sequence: CASNAIPQHF. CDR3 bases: TGTGCCAGCAATGCTATACCCCAGCATTTT.